The T cell receptor (beta chain) under discussion was sequenced for a study of cytotoxic CD8 clonotypes in ibrutinib-treated CLL. Study-wide context: Investigators reported some 25 partial and 2 complete responses; after median roughly 70 months, about 15 patients remained remitted and approximately twelve progressed. Notes on the study in general: Clonality rose at ibrutinib response, held steady in sustained remission, and fell toward baseline at progression. Baseline clonality, higher than in age-matched healthy donors, tracked circulating CD8+ T-cell counts.

The data were produced by immunoSEQ multiplex PCR, yet TCRdb's version contains in-frame clones alone and is incomplete. The table shows over 100,000 clones, with roughly 60% occurring only once. The CDR3 contains 16 residues. Trimming shortened V by 1 base and J by 0 bases, and 10 bases separated the two germline ends. Germline lookup yields CDR1 MNHNS and CDR2 SASEGT. As concerns this clone: Antigen: not known.

This sample comprised PBMCs, obtained after 24 months of ibrutinib treatment. The receptor comes from a human donor with chronic lymphocytic leukemia. J is TRBJ1-5 and V is TRBV6-1; no reliable D call. CDR3 sequence: CASSEVWYPSNQPQHF. In nucleotides, the CDR3 is TGTGCCAGCAGTGAAGTTTGGTACCCTAGCAATCAGCCCCAGCATTTT.